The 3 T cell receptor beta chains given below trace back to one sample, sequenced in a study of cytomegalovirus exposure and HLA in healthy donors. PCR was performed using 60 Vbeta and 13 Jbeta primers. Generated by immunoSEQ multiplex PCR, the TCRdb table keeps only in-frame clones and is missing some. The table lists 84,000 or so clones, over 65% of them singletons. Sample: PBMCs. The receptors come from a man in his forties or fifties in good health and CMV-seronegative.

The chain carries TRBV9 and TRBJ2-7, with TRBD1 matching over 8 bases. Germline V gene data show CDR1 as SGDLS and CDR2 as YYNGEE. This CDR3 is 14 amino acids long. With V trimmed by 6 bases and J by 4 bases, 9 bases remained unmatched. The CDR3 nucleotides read TGTGCCAGCAACAAAGATGGGACAGGATACGAGCAGTACTTC. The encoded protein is CASNKDGTGYEQYF.

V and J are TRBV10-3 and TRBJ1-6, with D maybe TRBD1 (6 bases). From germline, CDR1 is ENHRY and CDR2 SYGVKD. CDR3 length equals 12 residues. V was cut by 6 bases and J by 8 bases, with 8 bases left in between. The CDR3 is CAIRDSDSPLHF. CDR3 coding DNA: TGTGCCATCAGGGACAGCGATTCACCCCTCCACTTT.

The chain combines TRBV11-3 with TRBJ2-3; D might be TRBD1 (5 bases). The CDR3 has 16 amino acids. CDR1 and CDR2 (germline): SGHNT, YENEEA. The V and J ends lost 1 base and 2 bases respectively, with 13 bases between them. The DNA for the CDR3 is TGTGCCAGCAGCTTAGGACAGTACCTCAACACAGATACGCAGTATTTT. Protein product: CASSLGQYLNTDTQYF.